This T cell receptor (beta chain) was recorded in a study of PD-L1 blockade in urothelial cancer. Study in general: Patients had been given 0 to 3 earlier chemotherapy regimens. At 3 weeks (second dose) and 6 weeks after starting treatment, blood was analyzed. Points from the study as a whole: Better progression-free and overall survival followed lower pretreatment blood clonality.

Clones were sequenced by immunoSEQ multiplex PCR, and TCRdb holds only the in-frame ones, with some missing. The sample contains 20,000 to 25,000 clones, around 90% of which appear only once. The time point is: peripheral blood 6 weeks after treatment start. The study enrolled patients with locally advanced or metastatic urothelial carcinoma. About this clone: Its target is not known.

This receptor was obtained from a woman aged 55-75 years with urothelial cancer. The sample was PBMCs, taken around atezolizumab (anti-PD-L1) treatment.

This CDR3 is CASSLWGRVAGELFF. The CDR3 DNA sequence: TGTGCCAGCAGCTTATGGGGCAGGGTGGCCGGGGAGCTGTTTTTT. V usage is TRBV7-2 and J usage is TRBJ2-2; D may be TRBD1 (5 bases). Germline values: CDR1 SGHTA, CDR2 FQGNSA. Trimming removed 2 bases at V and 6 bases at J, with 13 bases between. The CDR3 has 15 residues.